The 27 T cell receptor beta chains presented below share a single source sample, sequenced in a study of T cell repertoires in cytomegalovirus infection. From the reads, TCRdb called clonotypes with MiXCR, one entry per CDR3 protein. Of approximately 320,000 distinct CDR3 sequences in the sample, over 7.5% were seen once. The sequenced sample was PBMCs. The receptor source for this set is a human donor in good health (CMV status not recorded). Some clones in this sample may be carry-over from other donors' samples.

The rearrangement links TRBV12-3 or TRBV12-4 to TRBJ2-3; weak D call: TRBD1 (5 bases). V lost 6 bases, J lost 0 bases, and 13 bases lay in between. The CDR3 runs to 15 residues. The DNA of the CDR3 is TGTGCCAGCAGACCCAGGGCGGCTAGCACAGATACGCAGTATTTT. It codes for CASRPRAASTDTQYF.

This clonotype was seen at least ten times. The chain links TRBV7-2 to TRBJ1-5; tentative D call: TRBD1 (5 bases). This CDR3 has 15 amino acids. Trimming cost V 2 bases and J 8 bases, with 16 bases left between them. Per germline, CDR1 SGHTA and CDR2 FQGNSA. The DNA of the CDR3 is TGTGCCAGCAGCTTATCCGGACACCTGAGAGAGCCCCAGCATTTT. Translated: CASSLSGHLREPQHF.

The sample holds many counts of this clonotype. The V and J genes are TRBV7-2 and TRBJ1-2, with a weak D call TRBD1 (5 bases). Germline CDR1 is SGHTA and CDR2 is FQGNSA. The CDR3 runs 16 residues. V lost 4 bases to trimming and J lost 9 bases, with 24 bases between them. CDR3 nucleotides: TGTGCCAGCAGCTCACATGGGGGGAGAAGAGGAGTGCGCTACACCTTC. This encodes CASSSHGGRRGVRYTF.

This clonotype has ten or more counts. The chain uses TRBV7-8 and TRBJ2-2; D gene uncertain. The CDR3 loop spans 17 amino acids. V was trimmed by 1 base and J by 4 bases, leaving 16 bases between them. Per the germline V gene, CDR1 is SGHVS and CDR2 is FQNEAQ. CDR3 DNA: TGTGCCAGCAGCTTAGAGGTCAGGCTGCTTTCCACCGGGGAGCTGTTTTTT. Translating it yields CASSLEVRLLSTGELFF.

CDR3 sequence: CASSPRGLGSTGELFF. The CDR3, as DNA: TGTGCCAGCAGTCCCCGGGGACTAGGGAGCACCGGGGAGCTGTTTTTT. The chain joins TRBV27 to TRBJ2-2, with TRBD2 matching 8 bases. The trim removed 5 bases at V and 4 bases at J, leaving 9 bases unmatched. CDR1 and CDR2 from the germline V gene are MNHEY and SMNVEV (reference sequence). This CDR3 has 16 amino acids.

The chain employs TRBV5-1 and TRBJ2-1; D call uncertain. The CDR3 spans 14 residues. The V and J ends lost 0 bases and 6 bases respectively, with 10 bases between them. Germline V gene data show CDR1 as SGHRS and CDR2 as YFSETQ. In nucleotides, the CDR3 is TGCGCCAGCAGCTTGGTGGTATCAGGCAATGAGCAGTTCTTC. Protein sequence: CASSLVVSGNEQFF.

This clonotype was recorded a few times. V is TRBV11-3 and J is TRBJ1-4, with 11 positions matching TRBD1. V gave up 10 bases and J gave up 10 bases; unmatched junction bases: 5. CDR1 is SGHNT and CDR2 is YENEEA in the germline V gene. There are 12 residues in the CDR3. The CDR3 loop reads CAKTGTGGKLFF. As DNA, the CDR3 is TGTGCCAAAACCGGGACAGGGGGAAAACTGTTTTTT. The full variable domain, rest sourced from reference TRBV11-3 and TRBJ1-4, is EAGVVQSPRYKIIEKKQPVAFWCNPISGHNTLYWYLQNLGQGPELLIRYENEEAVDDSQLPKDRFSAERLKGVDSTLKIQPAELGDSAVYLCAKTGTGGKLFFGSGTQLSVL.

This clonotype was detected a few times. The chain combines TRBV10-3 with TRBJ1-1, with a weak D call TRBD1 (5 bases). The CDR3 runs 14 residues. The germline V and J ends were trimmed by 3 bases and 4 bases, with 12 bases remaining between them. Germline values: CDR1 ENHRY, CDR2 SYGVKD. This CDR3 is CAISEKGVSTEAFF. Written as DNA, the CDR3 is TGTGCCATCAGTGAAAAAGGGGTTTCCACTGAAGCTTTCTTT.

V gene TRBV19 combines with J gene TRBJ2-7; D call uncertain. This CDR3 is built from 14 residues. Per the germline V gene, CDR1 is LNHDA and CDR2 is SQIVND (reference sequence). Trimming cost V 6 bases and J 6 bases, with 18 bases left between them. The CDR3 DNA reads TGTGCCAGTAGCCGGGCTAATCAGGCGAGCGAGCAGTACTTC. Translating gives CASSRANQASEQYF.

V is TRBV7-2 and J is TRBJ2-2; D remains unclear. The CDR3 length is 14 residues. In germline, CDR1 is SGHTA, CDR2 FQGNSA. V was clipped by 4 bases and J by 7 bases, with 13 bases between them. CDR3 sequence (DNA): TGTGCCAGCAGCTGGGCTAGATCGGGCGGGGAGCTGTTTTTT. Translating gives CASSWARSGGELFF.

The J gene is TRBJ1-5, the V gene TRBV7-6, with D uncertain. With 4 bases removed from V and 3 bases from J, the gap between germline ends came to 10 bases. Per germline, CDR1 SGHVS and CDR2 FNYEAQ. The CDR3 is 14 residues long. In DNA form, the CDR3 reads TGTGCCAGCAGCTCCCAAAGGTACAATCAGCCCCAGCATTTT. Amino acids: CASSSQRYNQPQHF.

This clonotype was seen a few times. The chain is built from TRBV7-6 and TRBJ2-5; D unclear. CDR3 length: 10 amino acids. Germline V gives CDR1 SGHVS, CDR2 FNYEAQ. The V end lost 8 bases, the J end lost 5 bases, and 6 bases lay between the germline ends. The CDR3 region is CASGRETQYF. Written as DNA, the CDR3 is TGTGCCAGCGGCCGGGAGACCCAGTACTTC.

V is TRBV4-1 and J is TRBJ1-2, with 7 positions matching TRBD1. Germline V gene sequence: CDR1 MGHRA, CDR2 YSYEKL. The CDR3 covers 12 residues. Trimming cost V 4 bases and J 7 bases; bases outside gene matches: 3. Here the CDR3 reads CASSPTGLGYTF. The DNA of the CDR3 is TGCGCCAGCAGCCCGACAGGGCTTGGCTACACCTTC.

The V gene is TRBV7-2, the J gene TRBJ2-3; 7 bases are shared with TRBD2. The CDR3 runs 15 residues. J lost 10 bases, V lost 4 bases, and 14 bases had no gene match. The germline V gene has CDR1 SGHTA and CDR2 FQGNSA. In DNA, the CDR3 is TGTGCCAGCAGCTCTCCTTCCGCCCCCGCGGGGGCGCAGTATTTT. Its translation is CASSSPSAPAGAQYF.

V gene TRBV7-8 combines with J gene TRBJ1-5; TRBD1 agrees at 11 bases. This CDR3 has 17 residues. J gave up 3 bases and V 1 base, and 5 bases lay outside the gene matches. Per germline, CDR1 SGHVS and CDR2 FQNEAQ. Here the CDR3 DNA reads TGTGCCAGCAGCTTAGGGACAGGGGGCAGGGACAATCAGCCCCAGCATTTT. This encodes CASSLGTGGRDNQPQHF.

Many counts were recorded for this clonotype. The chain employs TRBV25-1 and TRBJ1-1; D unresolved. Germline V gives CDR1 MGHDK, CDR2 SYGVNS. V was shortened by 7 bases and J by 2 bases, with 11 bases between the two germline ends. The CDR3 consists of 13 residues. The CDR3 loop reads CASTRAGNTEAFF. DNA for the CDR3: TGTGCCAGCACAAGGGCAGGCAACACTGAAGCTTTCTTT.

This clonotype was found many times. The DNA for the CDR3 is TGTGCCAGCAGCACCCGGACTAGCGGGGGCCTTTTCACAGATACGCAGTATTTT. Its translation is CASSTRTSGGLFTDTQYF. V gene TRBV7-6 combines with J gene TRBJ2-3; 13 nucleotides agree with TRBD2. V lost 5 bases and J lost 2; bases outside the gene matches: 10. Germline V gene lookup returns CDR1 SGHVS and CDR2 FNYEAQ. This CDR3 is 18 amino acids long.

At least ten counts were recorded for this clonotype. The genes are TRBV4-2 and TRBJ2-1, with TRBD2 matching over 8 bases. Germline values: CDR1 LGHNA, CDR2 YNFKEQ. The CDR3 sequence is 17 residues long. V lost 7 bases to trimming and J lost 8 bases; unmatched junction nucleotides: 19. CDR3 coding DNA: TGTGCCAGCACCTCAAGGGGCCTAGCGGGTGGGGGGGATGAGCAGTTCTTC. Its translation: CASTSRGLAGGGDEQFF.

This clonotype was observed at least ten times. V and J are TRBV7-3 and TRBJ2-3, with D uncertain. Germline lookup yields CDR1 SGHTA and CDR2 FQGTGA. V gave up 1 base and J gave up 4 bases, with 12 bases separating them. The CDR3 spans 15 residues. The CDR3: CASSLSRSGSDTQYF. In DNA, the CDR3 is TGTGCCAGCAGCTTAAGTCGGAGTGGCTCAGATACGCAGTATTTT. Full variable domain (remainder filled in from reference TRBV7-3 and TRBJ2-3): GAGVSQTPSNKVTEKGKYVELRCDPISGHTALYWYRQSLGQGPEFLIYFQGTGAADDSGLPNDRFFAVRPEGSVSTLKIQRTERGDSAVYLCASSLSRSGSDTQYFGPGTRLTVL.

The genes are TRBV15 and TRBJ1-1; TRBD1 matches at 9 bases. CDR1 is LNHNV, CDR2 YYDKDF, per germline (reference sequence). The V gene end was trimmed by 1 base and the J gene end by 4 bases; junction bases not matched to a gene: 1. The CDR3 consists of 14 residues. The CDR3 protein is CATSRGDRATEAFF. In DNA, the CDR3 is TGTGCCACCAGCAGAGGGGACAGGGCCACTGAAGCTTTCTTT.

This clonotype was counted once. The gene calls are TRBV28 and TRBJ2-7; D ambiguous. V was cut by 3 bases and J by 2 bases, with 8 bases left in between. Germline V gives CDR1 MDHEN, CDR2 SYDVKM. The CDR3 spans 13 residues. The CDR3 here is CASSFKETYEQYF. DNA of the CDR3: TGTGCCAGCAGTTTTAAGGAGACCTACGAGCAGTACTTC.

Details on this clonotype: A much more abundant neighbour one base away suggests this may be a read error. The chain recombines TRBV19 with TRBJ2-7, with 11 bases identical to TRBD2. Germline V gene data show CDR1 as LNHDA and CDR2 as SQIVND (reference sequence). V dropped 8 bases and J dropped 0; count of bases not matched to a gene: 15. This CDR3 contains 18 residues. The CDR3 DNA sequence: TGTGCCAGTGGTTCCGGACTAGCGGGCGGTTCCAGCTCCTACGAGCAGTACTTC. Its translation: CASGSGLAGGSSSYEQYF.

This rearrangement joins TRBV7-9 to TRBJ2-1, with 8 bases that match TRBD2. The CDR3 totals 15 residues. Germline V gene sequence: CDR1 SEHNR, CDR2 FQNEAQ (reference sequence). The V segment lost 1 base and the J segment 10 bases; nucleotides outside the gene matches: 9. CDR3 region: CASSLGTSHVDEQFF. The CDR3 DNA sequence: TGTGCCAGCAGCTTAGGGACTAGCCATGTCGACGAGCAGTTCTTC.

This clonotype was counted many times. One junction end does not reproduce the germline sequence, and a read error may be involved. The chain uses TRBV12-3 or TRBV12-4 and TRBJ1-5; D might be TRBD1 (5 bases). The CDR3 totals 14 residues. CDR3 coding DNA: TGTGCCAGCAGCTTAGGCAGGGAGGGCCAGCCCCAGCATTTT. It encodes CASSLGREGQPQHF.

V is TRBV4-2 and J is TRBJ2-5; the D gene is possibly TRBD2 (6 bases). This CDR3 comprises 18 residues. The germline V and J ends were trimmed by 1 base and 5 bases, with 23 bases remaining between them. The germline V gene encodes CDR1 LGHNA and CDR2 YNFKEQ. As DNA, the CDR3 is TGTGCCAGCAGCCAAGGTGTTCCTTGGGGACTTATGGGGGAGACCCAGTACTTC. It codes for CASSQGVPWGLMGETQYF.

V and J are TRBV28 and TRBJ1-5; no firm D call. Trimming shortened V by 5 bases and J by 4 bases, and 21 bases separated the two germline ends. CDR1 is MDHEN and CDR2 is SYDVKM in the germline V gene. This CDR3 spans 17 amino acids. In nucleotides, the CDR3 is TGTGCCAGCAGTCCTGCCTCGGGAGCGGGGTTAAATCAGCCCCAGCATTTT. Amino acids: CASSPASGAGLNQPQHF.

This clonotype was observed many times. The chain is built from TRBV25-1 and TRBJ2-7, with D perhaps TRBD1 (6 bases). CDR3 size: 15 residues. V lost 1 base to trimming and J lost 6 bases, with 16 bases between them. Germline lookup yields CDR1 MGHDK and CDR2 SYGVNS. CDR3 sequence: CASSEFGTGYGEQYF. CDR3 coding DNA: TGTGCCAGCAGTGAATTTGGAACAGGGTACGGCGAGCAGTACTTC.